Sequencing of this T cell receptor (beta chain) was carried out in a study of CXCR3-negative and CXCR3-positive naive CD8 T cells. Study-wide findings and caveats: Memory CD8+ cells had much lower diversity, and both naive subsets had comparably high diversity. CXCR3-positive naive cells carried more hydrophobic TRB CDR3s than CXCR3-negative ones. Cryopreservation partially decreased CXCR3 expression, and most assays used fresh PBMCs. Surface CD5 matched across naive subsets, and TRB CDR3 properties served to infer TCR strength.

A note on this clonotype: Its specificity is unknown.

The study made its TRB cDNA libraries by 5' RACE, adding UMI labels. TCRdb reanalyzed the 5' RACE reads and collapses them to one entry per CDR3 protein, without DNA. This sample contains over 95,000 distinct CDR3 sequences. The V gene's germline CDR1 is SNHLY and CDR2 FYNNEI. CDR3 length: 16 amino acids. Naive CD8+ T cells had a CD45RO-CCR7+CD27+CD95- phenotype. The sequence was obtained from a human donor in good health. Some clones in this sample may be carry-over from other donors' samples. The specimen sequenced was naive CXCR3+ CD8+ T cells from blood. The subset was: CD45RO-CCR7+CD27+CD95- naive CD8+ T cells expressing CXCR3 (TNR3+). This chain joins TRBV2 and TRBJ2-7; TCRdb proposes TRBD2, but this gene call is untestable without DNA. The CDR3 here is CASSEGLAGGLHEQYF.